This paragraph reports one T cell receptor (beta chain). The antigen remains unidentified. The CDR3 is 14 residues long. Per the germline V gene, CDR1 is SGHTA and CDR2 is FQGNSA. V was cut by 5 bases and J by 0 bases, with 8 bases left in between. TCRdb itself ran the reads through MiXCR, one entry per CDR3 protein. The sample yields about 250,000 distinct CDR3 sequences, 15% to 20% seen once. This record comes from a study of T cell repertoires in cytomegalovirus infection. Study background: Public TCR beta signatures were indicative of both CMV infection and a matching HLA type.

Study results and limitations: The ex vivo response was dominated by HLA-C-restricted CMV-specific TCR beta clonotypes.

The receptor's source is a human donor in good health (CMV status not recorded). Some clones in this sample may be carry-over from other donors' samples. This chain joins TRBV7-2 and TRBJ1-5; D unclear. Sequencing was carried out using CD8+ T cells from PBMCs. The CDR3 sequence is CASSPVYSNQPQHF. The CDR3 DNA follows: TGTGCCAGCAGCCCAGTATATAGCAATCAGCCCCAGCATTTT.